Below are 4 T cell receptor beta chains sequenced from a single sample in a study of T cells in tuberculosis. The data were produced by immunoSEQ multiplex PCR, yet TCRdb's version contains in-frame clones alone and is incomplete. The sample lists tens of thousands of clones, approximately 86% occurring once. Time point defined: new active TB diagnosis, blood taken before or within 7 days of starting treatment. Source: PBMCs, taken at tuberculosis diagnosis. The receptor source for this set is an adult with tuberculosis.

This rearrangement joins TRBV18 to TRBJ1-4; D is unclear. Per the germline V gene, CDR1 is KGHSH and CDR2 is LQKENI. V lost 3 bases, J lost 7 bases, and 12 bases lay in between. This CDR3 has 14 amino acids. The CDR3 bases are TGTGCCAGCTCACCTTCGAGGAGCATTGAAAAACTGTTTTTT. It encodes CASSPSRSIEKLFF.

The chain is built from TRBV15 and TRBJ2-1; D not resolved. This CDR3 has 14 amino acids. Germline V lookup: CDR1 LNHNV, CDR2 YYDKDF (reference sequence). V lost 5 bases and J 9 bases, leaving 17 bases between the germline ends. DNA for the CDR3: TGTGCCACCAGCCCCCGACTGAATACAATTGAGCAGTTCTTC. This translates into CATSPRLNTIEQFF.

The CDR3 spells CASSFYRARGTEAFF. DNA for the CDR3: TGTGCCAGCAGTTTTTACAGGGCCCGAGGCACTGAAGCTTTCTTT. The V gene is TRBV5-4, the J gene TRBJ1-1; a possible D gene is TRBD1 (6 bases). The CDR3 has 15 amino acids. The V gene lost 5 bases and the J gene lost 4 bases, with 18 bases spanning the gap. Per germline, CDR1 SGHNT and CDR2 YYREEE (reference sequence).

V and J are TRBV30 and TRBJ1-1; weak D call: TRBD1 (5 bases). CDR1 GTSNPN and CDR2 SVGIG come from the germline V gene (reference sequence). This CDR3 spans 14 amino acids. The V gene lost 4 bases and the J gene lost 5 bases, with 17 bases spanning the gap. The CDR3 DNA is TGTGCCTGGAACCTGCGGGGGGGTCGAACTGAAGCTTTCTTT. It encodes CAWNLRGGRTEAFF.